Listed below are T cell receptor beta chains from one sample, sequenced in a study of beta chain features in type 1 diabetes. Measured with immunoSEQ multiplex PCR; TCRdb has only the in-frame clones, and not every one. The sample consists of approximately 150,000 clones, 8% to 13% of them appearing once. Input material: naive CD4+ T cells from blood. All receptors derive from a man aged 18 to 29 in good health. Both conserved end residues are part of each CDR3.

J gene | V gene | CDR3 protein
TRBJ2-1 | TRBV4-3 | CASSQEVARGGNEQFF
TRBJ2-2 | TRBV5-4 | CASSAIQGADTGELFF
TRBJ1-6 | TRBV11-1 | CARGGLADDSPLHF
TRBJ2-3 | TRBV2 | CASSASRGLDTQYF
TRBJ2-1 | TRBV4-3 | CASSQDPRDRAYNEQFF
TRBJ2-1 | TRBV30 | CACQQGRGEQFF
TRBJ1-1 | TRBV5-1 | CASSLDPLNTEAFF
TRBJ1-5 | TRBV28 | CASSRQGAQPQHF
TRBJ2-3 | TRBV28 | CASTWGGTLSTDTQYF
TRBJ2-5 | TRBV7-2 | CASSFRTGQETQYF
TRBJ2-2 | TRBV19 | CASSIEGAIPGELFF
TRBJ2-7 | TRBV6-1 | CASSENRPARSYEQYF